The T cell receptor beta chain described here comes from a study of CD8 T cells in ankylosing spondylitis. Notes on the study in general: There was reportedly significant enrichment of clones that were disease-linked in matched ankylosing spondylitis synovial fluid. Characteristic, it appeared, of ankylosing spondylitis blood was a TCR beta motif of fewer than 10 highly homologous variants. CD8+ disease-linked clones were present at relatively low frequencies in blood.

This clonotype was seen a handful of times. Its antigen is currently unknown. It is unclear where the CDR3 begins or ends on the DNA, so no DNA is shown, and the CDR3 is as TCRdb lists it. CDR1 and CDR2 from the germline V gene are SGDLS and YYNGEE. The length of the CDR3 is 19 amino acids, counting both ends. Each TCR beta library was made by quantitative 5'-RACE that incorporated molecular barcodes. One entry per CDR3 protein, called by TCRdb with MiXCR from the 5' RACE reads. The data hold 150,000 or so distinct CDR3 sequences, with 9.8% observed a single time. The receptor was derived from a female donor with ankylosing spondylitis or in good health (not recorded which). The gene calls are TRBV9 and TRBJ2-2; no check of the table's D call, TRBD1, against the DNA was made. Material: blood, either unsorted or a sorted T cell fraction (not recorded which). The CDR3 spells CASSVPADSSRAPPGSCFF.